A single sample is the source of the 21 T cell receptor beta chains below, sequenced in a study of vaccination and CD4 T cells after COVID-19 (dated by TCRdb to 2022 to 2024). Receptors were amplified or captured by PCR. Instrument used: Illumina iSeq 100. TCR sequencing of DNA from cultured CD4+ T cells used the Oncomine TCR Beta short-read assay at the Johns Hopkins FTIC core. TCRdb reprocessing: public reads trimmed at Q25 with fastp, clones called with MiXCR, in-frame beta chains kept. Each entry merges the rows of one CDR3 protein and shows their most common DNA and genes. The sample table shows some 14,000 distinct CDR3 sequences, and roughly 58% are seen once. The biggest ten clones account for under 20% of the sample. What these receptors recognize is not known. Per the publication, the treatment or condition label means: roughly 10-day PBMC culture with coronavirus spike peptide pools or control peptides (ViraFEST assay).

Sequences were derived from cultured CD4+ T cells from blood, sampled after SARS-CoV-2 vaccination. Receptors originate from a human donor with COVID-19.

This clonotype showed up just a few times. This rearrangement joins TRBV20-1 to TRBJ2-2; the match to TRBD1 covers 7 bases. The CDR3 extends over 13 amino acids. V shed 5 bases, J shed 7 bases, and the junction held 7 bases outside the gene matches. Germline CDR1 reads DFQATT; CDR2 reads SNEGSKA (reference sequence). The CDR3 loop reads CSARDSLGGELFF. The DNA for the CDR3 is TGCAGTGCTCGGGACAGTTTGGGCGGGGAGCTGTTTTTT.

The chain combines TRBV15 with TRBJ2-2; D is undetermined. Looked up from germline, CDR1 is LNHNV and CDR2 is YYDKDF (reference sequence). The V gene lost 3 bases and the J gene lost 8 bases, with 16 bases spanning the gap. The CDR3 runs 15 residues. Here the CDR3 DNA reads TGTGCCACCAGCAGCCGGGCTCCGACCGGTGGGGAGCTGTTTTTT. Translated, it gives CATSSRAPTGGELFF. The entire variable domain, with the rest obtained from reference TRBV15 and TRBJ2-2, is as follows: DAMVIQNPRYQVTQFGKPVTLSCSQTLNHNVMYWYQQKSSQAPKLLFHYYDKDFNNEADTPDNFQSRRPNTSFCFLDIRSPGLGDTAMYLCATSSRAPTGGELFFGEGSRLTVL.

The chain links TRBV21-1 to TRBJ2-7. TRBV21-1 is a pseudogene segment. The CDR3 consists of 14 residues. The CDR3 region has the DNA TGTGCCAGCAGCAACTACCGGAGCTCCTACGAGCAGTACTTC. This encodes CASSNYRSSYEQYF.

This chain uses TRBV20-1 with TRBJ2-3; D is ambiguous. This CDR3 spans 15 amino acids. Trimming stripped 6 bases from V and 4 bases from J, with 20 bases between. In germline, CDR1 is DFQATT, CDR2 SNEGSKA (reference sequence). CDR3 bases: TGCAGTGCCAAGGCCCGACCCCAACCCGCAGATACGCAGTATTTT. Translating gives CSAKARPQPADTQYF.

The V and J genes are TRBV27 and TRBJ1-2, with D perhaps matching TRBD1 (5 bases). The CDR3 totals 13 residues. V was cut by 4 bases and J by 4 bases, with 10 bases left in between. CDR1 and CDR2 (germline): MNHEY, SMNVEV (reference sequence). Here the CDR3 DNA reads TGTGCCAGCAGTTCCCGGGGCCTCTATGGCTACACCTTC. It translates to CASSSRGLYGYTF.

The chain links TRBV5-4 to TRBJ1-6; 9 bases map to TRBD1. The CDR3 loop spans 16 amino acids. V was pared by 1 base and J by 7 bases, with 6 bases of the junction left unmatched. Germline V CDR1 and CDR2: SGHNT, YYREEE (reference sequence). CDR3 DNA: TGTGCCAGCAGCTTGCCGGACAGGGGACAGAATTCACCCCTCCACTTT. Translation gives CASSLPDRGQNSPLHF.

The rearrangement links TRBV9 to TRBJ2-1; D unresolved. The length of the CDR3 is 15 residues. Trimming removed 3 bases at V and 3 bases at J, with 13 bases between. The V gene's germline CDR1 is SGDLS and CDR2 YYNGEE. DNA of the CDR3: TGTGCCAGCAGCGAGGCCGTGGGAAACTACAATGAGCAGTTCTTC. Translation gives CASSEAVGNYNEQFF.

This chain joins TRBV6-5 and TRBJ1-6; a possible D gene is TRBD1 (5 bases). Germline V gene lookup returns CDR1 MNHEY and CDR2 SVGAGI. Trimming removed 0 bases at V and 10 bases at J, with 22 bases between. The CDR3 is 18 residues long. Here the CDR3 DNA reads TGTGCCAGCAGTTACTCGGGGCCGGGTCGGGCACAAGGGTCACCCCTCCACTTT. Amino acids: CASSYSGPGRAQGSPLHF.

The chain is built from TRBV24-1 and TRBJ1-5; D possibly corresponds to TRBD1 (6 bases). The CDR3 is made up of 14 amino acids. V lost 2 bases to trimming and J lost 4 bases, with 8 bases between them. The germline V gene has CDR1 KGHDR and CDR2 SFDVKD. The CDR3, as DNA: TGTGCCACCAGTGATTGGACAGCAAATCAGCCCCAGCATTTT. Encoded protein: CATSDWTANQPQHF.

The rearrangement joins TRBV6-5 to TRBJ1-1, with 12 bases aligning to TRBD1. CDR1 is MNHEY and CDR2 is SVGAGI in the germline V gene. Germline trimming cut 0 bases from V and 4 bases from J; bases unmatched to any gene: 0. This CDR3 is built from 15 residues. The CDR3 nucleotides are TGTGCCAGCAGTTACTCGGGACAGGGGGCCACTGAAGCTTTCTTT. This translates into CASSYSGQGATEAFF.

The chain combines TRBV6-5 with TRBJ1-2; TRBD1 might be the D (6 bases). The germline CDR1 and CDR2 sequences are MNHEY and SVGAGI. The CDR3 has 15 amino acids. Trimming left V 2 bases short and J 5 bases short, with 15 bases between. The CDR3 DNA follows: TGTGCCAGCAGTTACGCGGACAGAGCGACGTATGGCTACACCTTC. Translation gives CASSYADRATYGYTF.

The rearrangement links TRBV20-1 to TRBJ2-7; TRBD1 aligns across 9 bases. The CDR3 extends over 13 amino acids. The germline gives CDR1 DFQATT, CDR2 SNEGSKA (reference sequence). V lost 8 bases to trimming and J lost 2 bases; unmatched junction nucleotides: 7. This CDR3 reads CSTRGQGPYEQYF. In DNA form, the CDR3 reads TGCAGTACACGGGGACAGGGCCCCTACGAGCAGTACTTC.

V and J are TRBV6-1 and TRBJ1-1; D gene ambiguous. Trimming cost V 3 bases and J 10 bases, with 9 bases left between them. The CDR3 length is 11 residues. Looked up from germline, CDR1 is MNHNS and CDR2 is SASEGT. CDR3 region: CASSEEGGAFF. The CDR3 DNA reads as TGTGCCAGCAGTGAGGAAGGCGGAGCTTTCTTT.

The chain couples TRBV20-1 to TRBJ2-5, with 8 bases aligning to TRBD2. Germline CDR1 DFQATT, CDR2 SNEGSKA (reference sequence). This CDR3 spans 14 amino acids. The J segment lost 5 bases and the V segment lost 6 bases, leaving 11 bases of the junction unmatched. CDR3: CSARTSGGGETQYF. The CDR3, as DNA: TGCAGTGCGCGCACTAGCGGTGGAGGGGAGACCCAGTACTTC.

The chain is built from TRBV20-1 and TRBJ1-1, with TRBD1 as a possible D gene (6 bases). This CDR3 has 15 residues. Per germline, CDR1 DFQATT and CDR2 SNEGSKA (reference sequence). The germline V and J ends were trimmed by 4 bases and 1 base, with 16 bases remaining between them. CDR3 DNA: TGCAGTGCTATTTCCCCCGGGACATCGAACACTGAAGCTTTCTTT. Protein sequence: CSAISPGTSNTEAFF.

The V call is TRBV5-1, the J call TRBJ2-7; 8 nucleotides agree with TRBD1. The CDR3 is made up of 16 amino acids. J lost 6 bases, V lost 0 bases, and 11 bases had no gene match. CDR1 and CDR2 from the germline V gene are SGHRS and YFSETQ. DNA of the CDR3: TGCGCCAGCAGCTTGGAATGTCCAGGGGGCCACGTCGAGCAGTACTTC. Translated: CASSLECPGGHVEQYF. Full variable domain (remainder filled in from reference TRBV5-1 and TRBJ2-7): KAGVTQTPRYLIKTRGQQVTLSCSPISGHRSVSWYQQTPGQGLQFLFEYFSETQRNKGNFPGRFSGRQFSNSRSEMNVSTLELGDSALYLCASSLECPGGHVEQYFGPGTRLTVT.

The chain employs TRBV9 and TRBJ1-5; D remains unclear. The CDR3 length is 13 residues. V dropped 7 bases and J dropped 1 base, with 9 bases sitting between them. CDR1 and CDR2 from the germline V gene are SGDLS and YYNGEE. The CDR3 bases are TGTGCCAGCTGCAGACGGAGCAATCAGCCCCAGCATTTT. Translating it yields CASCRRSNQPQHF.

The chain couples TRBV9 to TRBJ1-2; D unresolved. CDR3 size: 11 residues. CDR1 and CDR2 (germline): SGDLS, YYNGEE. V lost 1 base to trimming and J lost 2 bases, with 0 bases between them. In DNA, the CDR3 is TGTGCCAGCAGCGTAAACTATGGCTACACCTTC. Translation: CASSVNYGYTF.

The chain carries TRBV24-1 and TRBJ1-5; weak D call: TRBD1 (5 bases). V gave up 9 bases and J gave up 3 bases, with 14 bases separating them. Germline loops: CDR1 KGHDR, CDR2 SFDVKD. The CDR3 sequence is 14 residues long. CDR3 region: CATAGTDLNQPQHF. The CDR3 DNA reads TGTGCCACCGCCGGGACGGACCTCAATCAGCCCCAGCATTTT.

This clonotype was picked up a small number of times. The DNA for the CDR3 is TGCAGTGCACCCCCGGAGGGGGGGGTAGTGGGAAATTCACCCCTCCACTTT. Residues: CSAPPEGGVVGNSPLHF. The rearrangement uses TRBV20-1 and TRBJ1-6; perhaps TRBD1 as D (6 bases). CDR1 DFQATT and CDR2 SNEGSKA come from the germline V gene (reference sequence). This CDR3 region has 17 residues. Trimming removed 6 bases at V and 7 bases at J, with 25 bases between.

This clonotype has only a few counts. The chain recombines TRBV7-9 with TRBJ1-5; D unresolved. Germline V lookup: CDR1 SEHNR, CDR2 FQNEAQ (reference sequence). V shed 6 bases and J shed 3 bases, with 6 bases lying between them. The CDR3 loop spans 12 amino acids. CDR3 sequence (DNA): TGTGCCAGCAGTACCAACAATCAGCCCCAGCATTTT. Translating gives CASSTNNQPQHF.